This T cell receptor beta chain is drawn from a study of blood T cell repertoires in COVID-19. Overall study: The analysed material was cDNA or gDNA that came from T cells, B-cell-depleted T cells, or PBMCs.

Per the original data handling: From reference gene primer amplification, estimates of nucleated cell counts were derived. Generated by immunoSEQ multiplex PCR, the TCRdb table keeps only in-frame clones and is missing some. V and J calls plus clone size are reproduced from that table; the DNA served to infer D and trimming. The table lists 200,000 to 300,000 clones, around 81% of them singletons. The CDR3 extends over 13 amino acids. The germline gives CDR1 LNHDA, CDR2 SQIVND (reference sequence). Trimming pared 7 bases from V and 0 bases from J, leaving 9 bases between. This clone turned up a few times.

The sequence came from an older woman with active or convalescent COVID-19. The chain joins TRBV19 to TRBJ1-1; D ambiguous. Sequencing was performed on peripheral blood. This CDR3 is CASNEAVNTEAFF. The CDR3 DNA sequence: TGTGCCAGTAATGAGGCCGTGAACACTGAAGCTTTCTTT.